This passage covers 29 T cell receptor beta chains from one sample sequenced in a study of vaccination effects on CD4 cells after COVID-19. What these receptors recognize is not known. The protocol was immunoSEQ multiplex PCR, while the TCRdb copy is restricted to in-frame clones and leaves out a portion. The table lists about 64,000 clones, 72% of them singletons. Following 10 days of culture, CD4+ T cells were isolated. Sequences were derived from CD4+ T cells from PBMCs cultured without peptide, sampled before COVID-19 vaccination. The receptor source for this set is a human donor who had a prior SARS-CoV-2 infection.

The rearrangement uses TRBV5-1 and TRBJ2-3; D remains unclear. Per the germline V gene, CDR1 is SGHRS and CDR2 is YFSETQ. With 0 bases removed from V and 6 bases from J, the gap between germline ends came to 5 bases. The CDR3 sequence is 12 residues long. CDR3 in amino acids: CASSLDADTQYF. CDR3 DNA: TGCGCCAGCAGCTTGGATGCGGATACGCAGTATTTT.

The sample holds a few counts of this clone. The chain is built from TRBV11-2 and TRBJ2-2; 8 nucleotides align to TRBD1. Germline V gene lookup returns CDR1 SGHAT and CDR2 FQNNGV. V lost 3 bases and J lost 5; bases outside the gene matches: 5. This CDR3 is built from 15 residues. CDR3 loop: CASSFRTGITGELFF. In nucleotides, the CDR3 is TGTGCCAGCAGCTTCAGGACAGGGATTACCGGGGAGCTGTTTTTT.

The V gene is TRBV7-3, the J gene TRBJ1-4; no clear D gene. The V and J ends lost 1 base and 0 bases respectively, with 6 bases between them. CDR3 size: 15 residues. CDR1 is SGHTA and CDR2 is FQGTGA in the germline V gene. CDR3 DNA sequence: TGTGCCAGCAGCTTAAATGGGGCAACTAATGAAAAACTGTTTTTT. It codes for CASSLNGATNEKLFF.

This clone was counted only a few times. The V and J genes are TRBV11-3 and TRBJ1-3, with a tentative D call TRBD1 (5 bases). The CDR3 covers 13 residues. Trimming removed 4 bases at V and 3 bases at J, with 7 bases between. Germline-derived CDR1 and CDR2 are SGHNT and YENEEA. CDR3 nucleotide sequence: TGTGCCAGCAGCTCAGGGAATGGAAACACCATATATTTT. It yields the protein CASSSGNGNTIYF. Filled out from reference TRBV11-3 and TRBJ1-3, the complete variable domain reads EAGVVQSPRYKIIEKKQPVAFWCNPISGHNTLYWYLQNLGQGPELLIRYENEEAVDDSQLPKDRFSAERLKGVDSTLKIQPAELGDSAVYLCASSSGNGNTIYFGEGSWLTVV.

The table lists this clone with a few counts. The chain recombines TRBV6-5 with TRBJ2-7; D not certain. Germline loops: CDR1 MNHEY, CDR2 SVGAGI. Trimming took off 0 bases at V and 6 bases at J, with 9 bases between the two ends. The CDR3 is made up of 13 amino acids. In DNA, the CDR3 is TGTGCCAGCAGTTACTCGGCGCTCGTCGAGCAGTACTTC. This encodes CASSYSALVEQYF.

The chain has TRBV7-2 and TRBJ2-7; 9 bases fit TRBD2. The CDR3 has 14 residues. J was trimmed by 2 bases and V by 7 bases; bases with no gene match: 6. Per germline, CDR1 SGHTA and CDR2 FQGNSA. CDR3 bases: TGTGCCAGCACCCCAGGACTAGCGCCCTACGAGCAGTACTTC. Its protein product is CASTPGLAPYEQYF.

The sample holds a few counts of this clone. The CDR3 DNA reads TGTGCCGCAACCAATGGACTCTGGAACACTGAAGCTTTCTTT. It codes for CAATNGLWNTEAFF. The V call is TRBV30, the J call TRBJ1-1; D not resolved. V was shortened by 8 bases and J by 1 base, with 17 bases between the two germline ends. Germline CDR1 GTSNPN, CDR2 SVGIG (reference sequence). The CDR3 length is 14 residues.

This CDR3 is CASSLSPVGMGDTQYF. DNA of the CDR3: TGCGCCAGCAGCTTGAGCCCCGTCGGGATGGGGGATACGCAGTATTTT. V usage is TRBV5-1 and J usage is TRBJ2-3; D is possibly TRBD2 (5 bases). The CDR3 covers 16 residues. V lost 1 base and J 6 bases, leaving 18 bases between the germline ends. In germline, CDR1 is SGHRS, CDR2 YFSETQ.

This clone was counted only a few times. The rearrangement uses TRBV4-2 and TRBJ2-2; D possibly matches TRBD1 or TRBD2 (5 bases each). The CDR3 loop spans 14 amino acids. Germline-derived CDR1 and CDR2 are LGHNA and YNFKEQ. V lost 1 base, J lost 4 bases, and 7 bases lay in between. CDR3 amino acids: CASSQVGVTGELFF. Here the CDR3 DNA reads TGTGCCAGCAGCCAAGTGGGGGTCACCGGGGAGCTGTTTTTT.

The chain employs TRBV7-2 and TRBJ2-5; 9 nucleotides line up with TRBD2. In germline, CDR1 is SGHTA, CDR2 FQGNSA. This CDR3 has 15 amino acids. V gave up 2 bases and J gave up 1 base; unmatched junction bases: 2. CDR3 residues: CASSLTRGGQETQYF. The DNA of the CDR3 is TGTGCCAGCAGCTTAACGCGGGGGGGCCAAGAGACCCAGTACTTC.

This chain connects TRBV5-6 to TRBJ1-6; TRBD1 is a possible D gene (5 bases). The CDR3 contains 16 residues. Between the trimmed V and J ends, which lost 4 bases and 5 bases, there was a span of 16 bases. Per germline, CDR1 SGHDT and CDR2 YYEEEE. Here the CDR3 reads CASSLPPGRDNSPLHF. CDR3 DNA: TGTGCCAGCAGCCTCCCTCCGGGACGGGATAATTCACCCCTCCACTTT.

V gene TRBV12-1 combines with J gene TRBJ2-4; the table's D gene call, TRBD1, was not cross checked with the DNA. TRBV12-1 is a documented pseudogene. This CDR3 is built from 15 residues. CDR3 sequence reads: CASSFVGTGQNIQYF. CDR3 coding DNA: TGTGCCAGCAGCTTTGTCGGGACAGGACAAAACATTCAGTACTTC.

The genes are TRBV18 and TRBJ1-2; D gene uncertain. The length of the CDR3 is 15 residues. V lost 0 bases to trimming and J lost 0 bases, with 8 bases between them. CDR1 and CDR2 (germline): KGHSH, LQKENI. In DNA form, the CDR3 reads TGTGCCAGCTCACCACCGTCAGGAGCTAACTATGGCTACACCTTC. It translates to CASSPPSGANYGYTF.

The V and J genes are TRBV7-9 and TRBJ2-1; D gene uncertain. Per the germline V gene, CDR1 is SEHNR and CDR2 is FQNEAQ (reference sequence). The V and J ends lost 0 bases and 5 bases respectively, with 5 bases between them. The CDR3 length is 13 residues. The CDR3 is CASSLAGDNEQFF. The CDR3 DNA follows: TGTGCCAGCAGCTTAGCCGGTGACAATGAGCAGTTCTTC.

V is TRBV11-2 and J is TRBJ2-2; D possibly corresponds to TRBD2 (6 bases). V was pared by 7 bases and J by 4 bases, with 19 bases between. Looked up from germline, CDR1 is SGHAT and CDR2 is FQNNGV. The CDR3 loop spans 16 amino acids. The CDR3 reads CASTPLYGRGTGELFF. CDR3 DNA sequence: TGTGCCAGCACTCCCCTTTATGGGCGGGGCACCGGGGAGCTGTTTTTT. The full variable domain, rest sourced from reference TRBV11-2 and TRBJ2-2, is EAGVAQSPRYKIIEKRQSVAFWCNPISGHATLYWYQQILGQGPKLLIQFQNNGVVDDSQLPKDRFSAERLKGVDSTLKIQPAKLEDSAVYLCASTPLYGRGTGELFFGEGSRLTVL.

The chain joins TRBV5-5 to TRBJ2-1; the D call may be TRBD1 or TRBD2 (6 bases each). V was pared by 1 base and J by 2 bases, with 10 bases between. The CDR3 has 15 amino acids. The germline CDR1 and CDR2 sequences are SGHKS and YYEKEE (reference sequence). As DNA, the CDR3 is TGTGCCAGCAGCTTGTCGGAGGGGGCCTACAATGAGCAGTTCTTC. This codes for CASSLSEGAYNEQFF.

J is TRBJ1-1 and V is TRBV13; TRBD1 aligns across 7 bases. The CDR3 is made up of 14 amino acids. V was pared by 5 bases and J by 1 base, with 4 bases of the junction left unmatched. CDR1 and CDR2 (germline): PRHDT, FYEKMQ (reference sequence). CDR3 region: CASSRAGGNTEAFF. CDR3 DNA: TGTGCCAGCAGCCGGGCAGGGGGGAACACTGAAGCTTTCTTT. Drawing the rest from reference TRBV13 and TRBJ1-1, the complete variable domain is AAGVIQSPRHLIKEKRETATLKCYPIPRHDTVYWYQQGPGQDPQFLISFYEKMQSDKGSIPDRFSAQQFSDYHSELNMSSLELGDSALYFCASSRAGGNTEAFFGQGTRLTVV.

This chain's CDR3 is CASSLGHTDTQYF. CDR3 nucleotide sequence: TGTGCCAGCAGCTTGGGCCACACAGATACGCAGTATTTT. This chain uses TRBV5-4 with TRBJ2-3, with D uncertain. Trimming took off 0 bases at V and 2 bases at J, with 4 bases between the two ends. Germline V lookup: CDR1 SGHNT, CDR2 YYREEE (reference sequence). The CDR3 loop spans 13 amino acids.

The V call is TRBV5-4, the J call TRBJ1-3; D unresolved. CDR1 is SGHNT and CDR2 is YYREEE in the germline V gene (reference sequence). The CDR3 sequence is 15 residues long. The V end lost 0 bases, the J end lost 4 bases, and 11 bases lay between the germline ends. The DNA for the CDR3 is TGTGCCAGCAGCTTGGATCGGAGACTAGGAAACACCATATATTTT. Amino acids: CASSLDRRLGNTIYF.

The V gene is TRBV5-1, the J gene TRBJ2-1; a weak D match, TRBD2 (5 bases). Per the germline V gene, CDR1 is SGHRS and CDR2 is YFSETQ. V was cut by 0 bases and J by 7 bases, with 11 bases left in between. The CDR3 runs 14 residues. The CDR3 DNA is TGCGCCAGCAGCTTGGGGTCCCCGGGGAATGAGCAGTTCTTC. Protein sequence: CASSLGSPGNEQFF. Drawing the rest from reference TRBV5-1 and TRBJ2-1, the complete variable domain is KAGVTQTPRYLIKTRGQQVTLSCSPISGHRSVSWYQQTPGQGLQFLFEYFSETQRNKGNFPGRFSGRQFSNSRSEMNVSTLELGDSALYLCASSLGSPGNEQFFGPGTRLTVL.

This clone has just a few counts. This chain connects TRBV18 to TRBJ1-6; the D is unclear. Germline CDR1 is KGHSH and CDR2 is LQKENI. The CDR3 contains 13 residues. V was clipped by 2 bases and J by 6 bases, with 5 bases between them. CDR3 residues: CASSPRANSPLHF. The CDR3 bases are TGTGCCAGCTCACCAAGGGCTAATTCACCCCTCCACTTT.

The genes are TRBV5-1 and TRBJ2-1, with D possibly being TRBD2 (6 bases). From germline, CDR1 is SGHRS and CDR2 YFSETQ. Trimming shortened V by 4 bases and J by 2 bases, and 13 bases separated the two germline ends. The CDR3 is made up of 15 amino acids. This CDR3 is CASSAEGNTYNEQFF. The CDR3 nucleotides are TGCGCCAGCAGCGCGGAGGGTAATACCTACAATGAGCAGTTCTTC. The full variable domain, rest sourced from reference TRBV5-1 and TRBJ2-1, is KAGVTQTPRYLIKTRGQQVTLSCSPISGHRSVSWYQQTPGQGLQFLFEYFSETQRNKGNFPGRFSGRQFSNSRSEMNVSTLELGDSALYLCASSAEGNTYNEQFFGPGTRLTVL.

This clone was seen a handful of times. The chain combines TRBV5-1 with TRBJ2-7; 8 bases map to TRBD1. CDR1 is SGHRS, CDR2 YFSETQ, per germline. The trim removed 2 bases at V and 7 bases at J, leaving 8 bases unmatched. This CDR3 is built from 14 residues. The DNA of the CDR3 is TGCGCCAGCAGCTTTTTTGGACAGGGTGGGGAGCAGTACTTC. Encoded protein: CASSFFGQGGEQYF.

The V call is TRBV6-5, the J call TRBJ1-1; D call uncertain. Trimming left V 7 bases short and J 2 bases short, with 5 bases between. Germline lookup yields CDR1 MNHEY and CDR2 SVGAGI. This CDR3 is built from 11 residues. CDR3 protein: CASTLNTEAFF. The CDR3 region has the DNA TGTGCCAGCACTCTTAACACTGAAGCTTTCTTT.

The chain has TRBV11-2 and TRBJ1-6; D call uncertain. Germline CDR1 and CDR2: SGHAT and FQNNGV. V was shortened by 3 bases and J by 7 bases, with 4 bases between the two germline ends. CDR3 size: 12 residues. CDR3 in amino acids: CASSFGNSPLHF. DNA of the CDR3: TGTGCCAGCAGCTTTGGGAATTCACCCCTCCACTTT.

The chain has TRBV7-9 and TRBJ1-1; D not certain. The CDR3 is made up of 10 amino acids. Per germline, CDR1 SEHNR and CDR2 FQNEAQ (reference sequence). Trimming left V 5 bases short and J 8 bases short, with 6 bases between. The CDR3 DNA reads as TGTGCCAGCAGCAAGAGCGAAGCTTTCTTT. It is translated as CASSKSEAFF.

The chain is built from TRBV6-5 and TRBJ2-5; weak D call: TRBD2 (6 bases). V gave up 7 bases and J gave up 4 bases, with 19 bases separating them. This CDR3 spans 15 amino acids. CDR1 is MNHEY, CDR2 SVGAGI, per germline. This CDR3 reads CASTAGWRAGETQYF. The DNA for the CDR3 is TGTGCCAGCACGGCAGGTTGGAGGGCGGGAGAGACCCAGTACTTC.

The V and J genes are TRBV6-5 and TRBJ1-3; D perhaps matches TRBD1 (5 bases). Trimming cost V 2 bases and J 4 bases, with 15 bases left between them. Per germline, CDR1 MNHEY and CDR2 SVGAGI. The CDR3 loop spans 16 amino acids. Here the CDR3 DNA reads TGTGCCAGCAGTTACCAGGGATCGGGGATCGGAAACACCATATATTTT. Translated: CASSYQGSGIGNTIYF.

This clone was seen only a few times. This chain joins TRBV2 and TRBJ2-3; a possible D gene is TRBD2 (6 bases). Trimming stripped 7 bases from V and 0 bases from J, with 11 bases between. Germline V CDR1 and CDR2: SNHLY, FYNNEI. The CDR3 length is 14 residues. CDR3 amino acids: CASKGGISTDTQYF. CDR3 sequence (DNA): TGTGCCAGCAAGGGCGGGATAAGCACAGATACGCAGTATTTT.